The rows below give T cell receptor beta chains drawn from one sample of a study of lung T cells in sarcoidosis with Löfgren's syndrome. TCRdb re-called the reads through MiXCR, storing one row per CDR3 protein. The sample includes more than 50,000 distinct CDR3 sequences, around 20% seen only once; the top ten take over 2%. Sequencing input: CD4+ T cells from PBMCs. The receptor source for this set is a human donor with sarcoidosis (Löfgren's syndrome or another form), or a control subject (not recorded which). Both conserved end residues are trimmed from each CDR3.

CDR3 protein	J gene	V gene
ASSLGGTGPAEQY	TRBJ2-7	TRBV27
ASSPLPGSTDTQY	TRBJ2-3	TRBV5-1
SARDGIGRHEQY	TRBJ2-7	TRBV20-1
ASSPRVGYGYT	TRBJ1-2	TRBV3-1
ASRNRAPKNTEAF	TRBJ1-1	TRBV6-1
ASRDRVGTGELF	TRBJ2-2	TRBV6-1
ASSLTENTDTQY	TRBJ2-3	TRBV5-1
ASSSTRAQY	TRBJ2-5	TRBV11-2
ASSLLSDSLSSYEQY	TRBJ2-7	TRBV28
SARGSDTQY	TRBJ2-3	TRBV20-1
ASSPRPVDRTGELF	TRBJ2-2	TRBV6-1
ASSPDRGPSGYT	TRBJ1-2	TRBV28
ASSPKLAEAF	TRBJ1-1	TRBV12-3/TRBV12-4
AIGSYEQY	TRBJ2-7	TRBV6-1
ASSYHISGANVLT	TRBJ2-6	TRBV6-1
ASSLDRGLYEQY	TRBJ2-7	TRBV11-2
SALRGAYERY	TRBJ2-7	TRBV29-1
ASSFATGNNQPQH	TRBJ1-5	TRBV7-9
ASSLEFFPTANTGELF	TRBJ2-2	TRBV7-2
AISENWETQY	TRBJ2-5	TRBV10-3